This entry describes one T cell receptor (beta chain). The antigen is not known. TCRdb's copy holds only in-frame clones and misses some; the assay was immunoSEQ multiplex PCR. Of tens of thousands of clones in the sample, 71% were seen once. This entry belongs to a study of T cell clones after liver transplantation. Study at large: Samples came from ITN030ST, which attempted immunosuppression withdrawal within 2 years of liver transplantation. TCRbeta sequencing after a pre-transplant mixed lymphocyte reaction identified graft-donor-reactive clones, later tracked in post-transplant blood. Study observations and caveats: Post-transplant time points were not standardized, so conclusions are preliminary.

Sorting of unstimulated PBMCs yielded separate CD3+CD4+ and CD3+CD8+ fractions. The V and J ends lost 1 base and 3 bases, in that order; junction bases with no gene match: 9. The germline V gene has CDR1 SGHNT and CDR2 YENEEA. This CDR3 is 18 amino acids long. Sequencing used CD4+ T cells from blood, obtained before liver transplant. The J gene is TRBJ2-2, the V gene TRBV11-3; TRBD2 aligns across 9 bases. The TCR was taken from a human donor who received a liver transplant. The DNA for the CDR3 is TGTGCCAGCAGCTTAGGGGCTAGCGGGGCACGGTACACCGGGGAGCTGTTTTTT. It encodes CASSLGASGARYTGELFF.